The 32 T cell receptor beta chains below come from one sample, sequenced in a study of Ad26.COV2.S vaccination and SARS-CoV-2 variants. The protocol was immunoSEQ multiplex PCR, while the TCRdb copy is restricted to in-frame clones and leaves out a portion. The sample includes roughly 320,000 clones, over 75% seen only once; the top ten take about 3%. Stated treatment: 19 received Ad26.COV2.S at low or high dose, single or two shots; roughly five received placebo; per-sample allocation not given. Vaccine and placebo recipients were sampled on day 63 after the first injection. The sequenced sample was peripheral blood, obtained in a trial of Ad26.COV2.S vaccine versus placebo. These receptors were collected from a person aged 18 to 59 who received the Ad26.COV2.S COVID-19 vaccine or a placebo.

This chain links TRBV11-3 with TRBJ2-2, with no clear D. This CDR3 is built from 12 residues. The germline gives CDR1 SGHNT, CDR2 YENEEA. Trimming took off 4 bases at V and 7 bases at J, with 7 bases between the two ends. The CDR3 bases are TGTGCCAGCAGCTCCGGTATCGGGGAGCTGTTTTTT. Protein: CASSSGIGELFF. Complete variable domain (other parts from reference TRBV11-3 and TRBJ2-2): EAGVVQSPRYKIIEKKQPVAFWCNPISGHNTLYWYLQNLGQGPELLIRYENEEAVDDSQLPKDRFSAERLKGVDSTLKIQPAELGDSAVYLCASSSGIGELFFGEGSRLTVL.

The chain links TRBV3-1 (or the pseudogene TRBV3-2) to TRBJ1-5, with 8 positions matching TRBD1. The CDR3 runs to 17 residues. CDR1 LGHDT and CDR2 YNNKEL come from the germline V gene (reference sequence). With V trimmed by 0 bases and J by 7 bases, 11 bases remained unmatched. The DNA of the CDR3 is TGTGCCAGCAGCCAAGAAGGAGGACAGGGAGGTTCCCAGCCCCAGCATTTT. Its protein is CASSQEGGQGGSQPQHF.

The chain combines TRBV19 with TRBJ1-5, with a weak D call TRBD1 (6 bases). The CDR3 is made up of 15 amino acids. Germline CDR1 reads LNHDA; CDR2 reads SQIVND (reference sequence). V was cut by 5 bases and J by 6 bases, with 17 bases left in between. The CDR3 is CASSYREVVGQPQHF. DNA for the CDR3: TGTGCCAGTAGTTACAGGGAAGTCGTCGGTCAGCCCCAGCATTTT.

CDR3 protein: CASSLAGQLNEKLFF. CDR3 DNA: TGTGCCAGCAGCTTAGCGGGACAGCTAAATGAAAAACTGTTTTTT. This chain uses TRBV7-2 with TRBJ1-4; 7 positions agree with TRBD1. The CDR3 sequence is 15 residues long. V lost 0 bases, J lost 5 bases, and 3 bases stayed unmatched. Germline V gene sequence: CDR1 SGHTA, CDR2 FQGNSA.

This clone appeared once. The chain joins TRBV5-1 to TRBJ2-2; the D call may be TRBD1 or TRBD2 (5 bases each). CDR1 is SGHRS, CDR2 YFSETQ, per germline. V shed 0 bases and J shed 6 bases, with 21 bases lying between them. The CDR3 has 18 residues. CDR3 coding DNA: TGCGCCAGCAGCTTGGGACCCCGGGGCGAGGAGAGGCCCGGGGAGCTGTTTTTT. Amino acid sequence: CASSLGPRGEERPGELFF.

As regards this clone: This sample includes further DNA sequences coding for the same CDR3. This sequence joins TRBV4-2 and TRBJ2-6, with a weak D call TRBD2 (6 bases). V shed 0 bases and J shed 0 bases, with 6 bases lying between them. CDR3 length: 16 residues. CDR1 LGHNA and CDR2 YNFKEQ come from the germline V gene. This chain's CDR3 is CASSQEGGSGANVLTF. In nucleotides, the CDR3 is TGTGCCAGCAGCCAAGAGGGAGGCTCTGGGGCCAACGTCCTGACTTTC.

V usage is TRBV19 and J usage is TRBJ1-4; TRBD1 aligns across 12 bases. CDR1 is LNHDA and CDR2 is SQIVND in the germline V gene (reference sequence). The CDR3 length is 16 residues. V lost 7 bases, J lost 2 bases, and 5 bases stayed unmatched. CDR3 nucleotide sequence: TGTGCCAGTACGGGACAGGGGGCGCCGACTAATGAAAAACTGTTTTTT. This codes for CASTGQGAPTNEKLFF. The full variable domain, in which reference TRBV19 and TRBJ1-4 provide the parts outside the CDR3, is DGGITQSPKYLFRKEGQNVTLSCEQNLNHDAMYWYRQDPGQGLRLIYYSQIVNDFQKGDIAEGYSVSREKKESFPLTVTSAQKNPTAFYLCASTGQGAPTNEKLFFGSGTQLSVL.

This chain uses TRBV6-5 with TRBJ1-4; tentatively, D is TRBD1 (5 bases). Germline values: CDR1 MNHEY, CDR2 SVGAGI. The CDR3 covers 15 residues. The germline V and J ends were trimmed by 8 bases and 0 bases, with 13 bases remaining between them. The DNA of the CDR3 is TGTGCCAGCTCTGGGGGATTTACAACTAATGAAAAACTGTTTTTT. Translating it yields CASSGGFTTNEKLFF.

This chain uses TRBV5-6 with TRBJ2-2, with D perhaps being TRBD1 or TRBD2 (5 bases each). The germline CDR1 and CDR2 sequences are SGHDT and YYEEEE. V shed 0 bases and J shed 3 bases, with 9 bases lying between them. The CDR3 sequence is 15 residues long. The CDR3 DNA sequence: TGTGCCAGCAGCTTGGGAGGGGTATACACCGGGGAGCTGTTTTTT. Its protein is CASSLGGVYTGELFF.

The chain employs TRBV20-1 and TRBJ1-1; D gene unclear. V shed 3 bases and J shed 2 bases, with 13 bases lying between them. CDR3 length: 14 amino acids. The germline gives CDR1 DFQATT, CDR2 SNEGSKA (reference sequence). DNA for the CDR3: TGCAGTGCTAGTCTGGTTGTAGCCAACACTGAAGCTTTCTTT. Its translation is CSASLVVANTEAFF.

The rearrangement joins TRBV9 to TRBJ2-7, with D tentatively TRBD2 (5 bases). Looked up from germline, CDR1 is SGDLS and CDR2 is YYNGEE. V was cut by 0 bases and J by 5 bases, with 15 bases left in between. The CDR3 is 15 amino acids. This CDR3 reads CASSVGTNAGDEQYF. The CDR3 nucleotides are TGTGCCAGCAGCGTAGGCACGAATGCGGGTGACGAGCAGTACTTC.

V is TRBV6-4 and J is TRBJ2-7; 10 nucleotides line up with TRBD1. Germline CDR1 MRHNA, CDR2 SNTAGT. J was trimmed by 1 base and V by 3 bases; bases with no gene match: 3. CDR3 size: 15 residues. In DNA form, the CDR3 reads TGTGCCAGCAGTGATTGGGGACAGGGGTCCTACGAGCAGTACTTC. It codes for CASSDWGQGSYEQYF.

V usage is TRBV24-1 and J usage is TRBJ1-3; D possibly corresponds to TRBD1 (6 bases). The CDR3 is 14 residues long. V dropped 8 bases and J dropped 0 bases, with 10 bases sitting between them. The germline CDR1 and CDR2 sequences are KGHDR and SFDVKD. The CDR3 nucleotides read TGTGCCACCATTCCGGACAGCTCTGGAAACACCATATATTTT. Translated, it gives CATIPDSSGNTIYF.

The chain uses TRBV9 and TRBJ2-1, with 10 bases fitting TRBD1. CDR3 size: 16 residues. Germline V gene lookup returns CDR1 SGDLS and CDR2 YYNGEE. V dropped 3 bases and J dropped 5; count of bases not matched to a gene: 8. The CDR3 here is CASSENTGTGDNEQFF. CDR3 bases: TGTGCCAGCAGCGAAAACACCGGGACAGGGGACAATGAGCAGTTCTTC.

The chain employs TRBV6-6 and TRBJ1-4; D ambiguous. The CDR3 extends over 13 amino acids. Trimming cost V 7 bases and J 3 bases, with 9 bases left between them. The germline gives CDR1 MNHNY, CDR2 SVGAGI (reference sequence). The CDR3 nucleotides are TGTGCCAGCATGGAGGAGGCTAATGAAAAACTGTTTTTT. Translation: CASMEEANEKLFF.

The chain carries TRBV15 and TRBJ1-4, with D unclear. Trimming pared 6 bases from V and 3 bases from J, leaving 14 bases between. This CDR3 has 15 amino acids. Germline assignment: CDR1 LNHNV and CDR2 YYDKDF (reference sequence). The CDR3 loop reads CATRGPEQSNEKLFF. CDR3 DNA sequence: TGTGCCACCAGAGGCCCTGAACAGTCTAATGAAAAACTGTTTTTT.

This chain links TRBV3-1 (or the pseudogene TRBV3-2) with TRBJ1-1, with D possibly matching TRBD1 (6 bases). V was trimmed by 5 bases and J by 0 bases, leaving 13 bases between them. This CDR3 is built from 15 residues. Germline CDR1 is LGHDT and CDR2 is YNNKEL (reference sequence). For the CDR3, the DNA is TGTGCCAGCAGCGCGCAAGGGGGAATGAACACTGAAGCTTTCTTT. This codes for CASSAQGGMNTEAFF.

The chain employs TRBV5-1 and TRBJ2-1; 7 nucleotides agree with TRBD1. The ends lost 1 base at V and 5 bases at J; junction bases unmatched: 6. The V gene's germline CDR1 is SGHRS and CDR2 YFSETQ. The CDR3 loop spans 15 amino acids. CDR3 residues: CASSLTRQGNNEQFF. The CDR3 nucleotides are TGCGCCAGCAGCTTGACCCGACAGGGAAACAATGAGCAGTTCTTC.

The chain links TRBV5-1 to TRBJ1-1; TRBD1 is a possible D gene (5 bases). This CDR3 is built from 17 residues. V lost 3 bases, J lost 0 bases, and 18 bases lay in between. The germline V gene encodes CDR1 SGHRS and CDR2 YFSETQ. The DNA for the CDR3 is TGCGCCAGCAGCTCCGGACAAGGTGACTGGATGAACACTGAAGCTTTCTTT. Its translation: CASSSGQGDWMNTEAFF.

This sequence joins TRBV15 and TRBJ1-3; 7 bases align to TRBD1. Germline lookup yields CDR1 LNHNV and CDR2 YYDKDF (reference sequence). The junction had 5 bases not matched to a gene; V was cut back by 3 bases and J by 3 bases. The CDR3 length is 15 residues. DNA of the CDR3: TGTGCCACCAGCAGCAGACAGGGACGTGGAAACACCATATATTTT. It is translated as CATSSRQGRGNTIYF.

The chain recombines TRBV5-8 with TRBJ1-5; 10 bases match TRBD1. Germline V gene lookup returns CDR1 SGHTS and CDR2 YDEGEE. Trimming at V came to 4 bases and at J to 6 bases, leaving 10 bases not matched to a gene. The CDR3 has 16 residues. The CDR3 loop reads CASSVDRGWISQPQHF. Written as DNA, the CDR3 is TGTGCCAGCAGCGTGGACAGGGGGTGGATAAGTCAGCCCCAGCATTTT. Complete variable domain (other parts from reference TRBV5-8 and TRBJ1-5): EAGVTQSPTHLIKTRGQQATLRCSPISGHTSVYWYQQALGLGLQFLLWYDEGEERNRGNFPPRFSGRQFPNYSSELNVNALELEDSALYLCASSVDRGWISQPQHFGDGTRLSIL.

This chain joins TRBV18 and TRBJ1-2; TRBD1 might be the D (5 bases). The V and J ends lost 2 bases and 4 bases respectively, with 8 bases between them. The CDR3 has 13 amino acids. CDR1 and CDR2 from the germline V gene are KGHSH and LQKENI. Here the CDR3 DNA reads TGTGCCAGCTCACCAGGGGGAGGCTATGGCTACACCTTC. Its translation is CASSPGGGYGYTF.

Notes on this clone: With a far larger clone one base away, a read error is the likely cause. The V gene is TRBV5-4, the J gene TRBJ2-7; 11 bases agree with TRBD2. CDR1 is SGHNT and CDR2 is YYREEE in the germline V gene (reference sequence). Trimming cost V 2 bases and J 0 bases; bases outside gene matches: 1. This CDR3 has 15 residues. The CDR3 protein is CASSLGTSGSYEQYF. The CDR3 nucleotides read TGTGCCAGCAGCTTAGGGACTAGCGGCTCCTACGAGCAGTACTTC.

The chain carries TRBV19 and TRBJ1-2; D is possibly TRBD1 (5 bases). Deletions cut 7 bases from V and 2 bases from J, with 14 bases between. Germline-derived CDR1 and CDR2 are LNHDA and SQIVND (reference sequence). The CDR3 runs 14 residues. The CDR3 spells CASTRSRDNYGYTF. The CDR3 bases are TGTGCCAGTACACGATCGCGGGACAACTATGGCTACACCTTC.

The CDR3 protein is CASSQDVDLYNEQFF. CDR3 bases: TGCGCCAGCAGCCAAGATGTAGACTTATACAATGAGCAGTTCTTC. The chain uses TRBV4-3 and TRBJ2-1; D remains unclear. The germline gives CDR1 LGHNA, CDR2 YSLEER. The CDR3 contains 15 residues. With 0 bases removed from V and 4 bases from J, the gap between germline ends came to 10 bases.

The chain employs TRBV5-1 and TRBJ2-7, with D possibly TRBD1 on 5 matching bases. From germline, CDR1 is SGHRS and CDR2 YFSETQ. Trimming left V 0 bases short and J 5 bases short, with 12 bases between. This CDR3 spans 14 amino acids. In nucleotides, the CDR3 is TGCGCCAGCAGCTTGGCCGCCAGGGAAAACGAGCAGTACTTC. Translating it yields CASSLAARENEQYF.

This rearrangement joins TRBV27 to TRBJ1-1; perhaps TRBD1 as D (6 bases). Germline V lookup: CDR1 MNHEY, CDR2 SMNVEV (reference sequence). CDR3 length: 14 amino acids. V gave up 3 bases and J gave up 4 bases, with 12 bases separating them. The CDR3 loop is CASSLVQGGTEAFF. CDR3 coding DNA: TGTGCCAGCAGTTTGGTACAGGGCGGCACTGAAGCTTTCTTT.

V gene TRBV6-2 or TRBV6-3 combines with J gene TRBJ1-1; unclear D gene. Germline lookup yields CDR1 MNHEY and CDR2 SVGEGT. The CDR3 extends over 13 amino acids. V was clipped by 2 bases and J by 5 bases, with 9 bases between them. CDR3 bases: TGTGCCAGCAGTTACGGGCCCCAAACTGAAGCTTTCTTT. Its protein product is CASSYGPQTEAFF.

The J gene is TRBJ1-3, the V gene TRBV7-8, with a tentative D call TRBD1 (6 bases). This CDR3 has 17 residues. Trimming shortened V by 4 bases and J by 0 bases, and 16 bases separated the two germline ends. CDR1 is SGHVS, CDR2 FQNEAQ, per germline. CDR3 protein: CASSYGTPYRSGNTIYF. Here the CDR3 DNA reads TGTGCCAGCAGCTACGGGACACCGTATCGCTCTGGAAACACCATATATTTT.

The rearrangement uses TRBV9 and TRBJ1-1, with 7 bases that match TRBD1. This CDR3 spans 16 amino acids. Germline-derived CDR1 and CDR2 are SGDLS and YYNGEE. The J segment lost 7 bases and the V segment lost 4 bases, leaving 16 bases of the junction unmatched. CDR3 sequence: CASSSRQGGVVGEAFF. CDR3 in DNA: TGTGCCAGCAGCTCCCGACAGGGTGGGGTGGTAGGTGAAGCTTTCTTT.

V is TRBV14 and J is TRBJ2-7, with unresolved D. Germline CDR1 is SGHDN and CDR2 is FVKESK. The CDR3 runs 18 residues. V lost 0 bases, J lost 2 bases, and 20 bases lay in between. The DNA of the CDR3 is TGTGCCAGCAGCCAAGATAATTTTAGGCACGGTATCCCCTACGAGCAGTACTTC. This codes for CASSQDNFRHGIPYEQYF. Looking up the rest from reference TRBV14 and TRBJ2-7 gives the full variable domain: EAGVTQFPSHSVIEKGQTVTLRCDPISGHDNLYWYRRVMGKEIKFLLHFVKESKQDESGMPNNRFLAERTGGTYSTLKVQPAELEDSGVYFCASSQDNFRHGIPYEQYFGPGTRLTVT.

The chain couples TRBV6-5 to TRBJ2-2, with unresolved D. Trimming took off 6 bases at V and 5 bases at J, with 7 bases between the two ends. The CDR3 runs to 12 residues. Germline V gives CDR1 MNHEY, CDR2 SVGAGI. CDR3 sequence reads: CASSLPTGELFF. The CDR3 region has the DNA TGTGCCAGCAGCCTCCCGACCGGGGAGCTGTTTTTT.